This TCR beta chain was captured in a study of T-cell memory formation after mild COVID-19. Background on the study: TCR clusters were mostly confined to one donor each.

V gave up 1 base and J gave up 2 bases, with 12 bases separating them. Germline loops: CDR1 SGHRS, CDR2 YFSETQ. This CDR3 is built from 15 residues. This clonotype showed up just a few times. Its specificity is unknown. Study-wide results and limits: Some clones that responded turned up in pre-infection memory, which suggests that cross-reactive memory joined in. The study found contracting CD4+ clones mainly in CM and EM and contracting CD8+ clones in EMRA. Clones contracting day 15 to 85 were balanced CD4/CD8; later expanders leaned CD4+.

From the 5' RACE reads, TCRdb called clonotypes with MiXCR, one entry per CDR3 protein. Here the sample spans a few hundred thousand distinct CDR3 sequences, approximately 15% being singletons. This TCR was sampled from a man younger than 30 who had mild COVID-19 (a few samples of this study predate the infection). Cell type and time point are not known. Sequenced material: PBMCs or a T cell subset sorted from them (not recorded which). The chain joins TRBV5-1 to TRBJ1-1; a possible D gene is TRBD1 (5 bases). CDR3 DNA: TGCGCCAGCAGCTTGCAGGGTCACATCAACACTGAAGCTTTCTTT. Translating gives CASSLQGHINTEAFF.